Below, 9 T cell receptor beta chains from the same sample are listed, as sequenced in a study of shared clonotypes between healthy human individuals. Generated by immunoSEQ multiplex PCR, the TCRdb table keeps only in-frame clones and is missing some. The sample yields around 1.5 million clones, 95% to 99% seen once. Input material: naive CD4+ T cells sorted from blood. Indicated subset: CD45RA+ positively selected. Receptors originate from a man aged 30 to 39 in good health.

The V gene is TRBV18, the J gene TRBJ2-7; D ambiguous. Germline CDR1 reads KGHSH; CDR2 reads LQKENI. The CDR3 totals 20 residues. V was pared by 2 bases and J by 0 bases, with 26 bases between. CDR3 region: CASSPDFGTPRRKISYEQYF. CDR3 coding DNA: TGTGCCAGCTCACCAGATTTTGGAACGCCCCGAAGGAAAATCTCCTACGAGCAGTACTTC.

This chain links TRBV7-2 with TRBJ2-7; a weak D match, TRBD2 (5 bases). CDR3 length: 13 residues. Per the germline V gene, CDR1 is SGHTA and CDR2 is FQGNSA. With 1 base removed from V and 6 bases from J, the gap between germline ends came to 10 bases. This chain's CDR3 is CASSLEGGGEQYF. The CDR3 nucleotides are TGTGCCAGCAGCTTAGAAGGAGGCGGCGAGCAGTACTTC.

V is TRBV28 and J is TRBJ2-2; the match to TRBD2 covers 9 bases. V dropped 11 bases and J dropped 3; count of bases not matched to a gene: 7. This CDR3 spans 14 amino acids. CDR1 MDHEN and CDR2 SYDVKM come from the germline V gene. The CDR3 loop reads CAQRREGHTGELFF. The CDR3 coding sequence is TGTGCCCAGAGGCGGGAGGGGCACACCGGGGAGCTGTTTTTT. The whole variable domain, remainder taken from reference TRBV28 and TRBJ2-2, is DVKVTQSSRYLVKRTGEKVFLECVQDMDHENMFWYRQDPGLGLRLIYFSYDVKMKEKGDIPEGYSVSREKKERFSLILESASTNQTSMYLCAQRREGHTGELFFGEGSRLTVL.

The chain carries TRBV4-1 and TRBJ2-1, with 7 positions matching TRBD2. J lost 2 bases, V lost 1 base, and 11 bases had no gene match. This CDR3 has 18 residues. The germline gives CDR1 MGHRA, CDR2 YSYEKL. The CDR3 bases are TGCGCCAGCAGCCAAGTGGGGAGGGAGCGACTCGCCTACAATGAGCAGTTCTTC. Amino acids: CASSQVGRERLAYNEQFF.

The chain has TRBV5-4 and TRBJ2-1, with D maybe TRBD2 (6 bases). Germline assignment: CDR1 SGHNT and CDR2 YYREEE (reference sequence). CDR3 size: 16 residues. V gave up 4 bases and J gave up 3 bases, with 17 bases separating them. CDR3 sequence (DNA): TGTGCCAGCAGCATGGACCCCGGGAGACTCTACAATGAGCAGTTCTTC. Translated, it gives CASSMDPGRLYNEQFF.

The rearrangement uses TRBV5-1 and TRBJ2-1; D possibly matches TRBD1 or TRBD2 (5 bases each). Trimming removed 0 bases from V and 0 bases from J, with 10 bases in between. Germline lookup yields CDR1 SGHRS and CDR2 YFSETQ. The CDR3 is 16 residues long. CDR3 region: CASSLVGDHSYNEQFF. The CDR3 DNA is TGCGCCAGCAGCTTGGTTGGGGACCACTCCTACAATGAGCAGTTCTTC.

V gene TRBV5-4 combines with J gene TRBJ2-1; TRBD2 matches at 9 bases. There are 15 residues in the CDR3. Per germline, CDR1 SGHNT and CDR2 YYREEE (reference sequence). The trim removed 3 bases at V and 4 bases at J, leaving 5 bases unmatched. The CDR3 nucleotides read TGTGCCAGCAGCTCTCGACTAGCGGAGTACAATGAGCAGTTCTTC. It encodes CASSSRLAEYNEQFF.

The chain combines TRBV19 with TRBJ2-6; 7 bases agree with TRBD2. Trimming removed 5 bases from V and 2 bases from J; junction bases left unmatched: 6. The CDR3 runs to 16 residues. The germline CDR1 and CDR2 sequences are LNHDA and SQIVND (reference sequence). In nucleotides, the CDR3 is TGTGCCAGTAGTCCTACCAGCGGGACTGGGGCCAACGTCCTGACTTTC. It codes for CASSPTSGTGANVLTF.

The chain couples TRBV29-1 to TRBJ2-1; the D is unclear. V was clipped by 2 bases and J by 4 bases, with 15 bases between them. The CDR3 runs to 15 residues. CDR1 is SQVTM and CDR2 is ANQGSEA in the germline V gene. The DNA of the CDR3 is TGCAGCGTTGAACGTAGACTGAAACCTTACAATGAGCAGTTCTTC. This gives the protein CSVERRLKPYNEQFF.